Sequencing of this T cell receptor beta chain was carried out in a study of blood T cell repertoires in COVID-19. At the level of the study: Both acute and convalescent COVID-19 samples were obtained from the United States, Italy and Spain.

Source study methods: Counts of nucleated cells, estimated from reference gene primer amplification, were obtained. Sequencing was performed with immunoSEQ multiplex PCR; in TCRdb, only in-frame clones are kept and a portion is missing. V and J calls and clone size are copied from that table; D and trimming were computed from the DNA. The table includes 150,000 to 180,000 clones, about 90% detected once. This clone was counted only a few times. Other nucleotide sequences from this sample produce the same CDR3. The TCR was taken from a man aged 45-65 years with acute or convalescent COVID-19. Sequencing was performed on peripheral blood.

CDR3 DNA sequence: TGTGCCAGCAGGCGGGACTATGGCTACACCTTC. This encodes CASRRDYGYTF. The gene calls are TRBV28 and TRBJ1-2; D unresolved. This CDR3 region has 11 residues. Trimming took off 6 bases at V and 3 bases at J, with 5 bases between the two ends. CDR1 is MDHEN, CDR2 SYDVKM, per germline.